This T cell receptor (beta chain) was sequenced during a study of T cells in Graves' hyperthyroidism and ophthalmopathy. Many counts were recorded for this clonotype. Its antigen remains unidentified. The V gene end was trimmed by 4 bases and the J gene end by 8 bases; junction bases not matched to a gene: 7. The germline gives CDR1 MDHEN, CDR2 SYDVKM. The CDR3 is 15 amino acids. Study-wide results and caveats: Appearing also in blood were most of the thyroid clonotypes expanded above 0.001.

Amplification of TCR beta CDR3 regions was performed using RNA transcripts as template. With the HTBI primer set, the TCR CDR3 went through a first round of RT-PCR. TCRdb reprocessed the multiplex PCR reads via MiXCR and lists one record per CDR3 protein. The profile covers roughly 250,000 distinct CDR3 sequences, with roughly 14% appearing a single time and more than 10% taken by the ten largest. Hyperthyroidism had been newly diagnosed in patients aged 18 to 65, and its duration was under 2 months. At first hyperthyroidism diagnosis, before any ophthalmopathy symptoms, the blood sample was collected.

The sequence was collected from a middle-aged woman with Graves' hyperthyroidism that later progressed to Graves' ophthalmopathy. The V call is TRBV28, the J call TRBJ1-4, with 10 bases matching TRBD1. Material: blood. Here the CDR3 reads CASSSTGGAGEKLFF. CDR3 nucleotides: TGTGCCAGCAGTTCGACAGGGGGCGCAGGAGAAAAACTGTTTTTT.